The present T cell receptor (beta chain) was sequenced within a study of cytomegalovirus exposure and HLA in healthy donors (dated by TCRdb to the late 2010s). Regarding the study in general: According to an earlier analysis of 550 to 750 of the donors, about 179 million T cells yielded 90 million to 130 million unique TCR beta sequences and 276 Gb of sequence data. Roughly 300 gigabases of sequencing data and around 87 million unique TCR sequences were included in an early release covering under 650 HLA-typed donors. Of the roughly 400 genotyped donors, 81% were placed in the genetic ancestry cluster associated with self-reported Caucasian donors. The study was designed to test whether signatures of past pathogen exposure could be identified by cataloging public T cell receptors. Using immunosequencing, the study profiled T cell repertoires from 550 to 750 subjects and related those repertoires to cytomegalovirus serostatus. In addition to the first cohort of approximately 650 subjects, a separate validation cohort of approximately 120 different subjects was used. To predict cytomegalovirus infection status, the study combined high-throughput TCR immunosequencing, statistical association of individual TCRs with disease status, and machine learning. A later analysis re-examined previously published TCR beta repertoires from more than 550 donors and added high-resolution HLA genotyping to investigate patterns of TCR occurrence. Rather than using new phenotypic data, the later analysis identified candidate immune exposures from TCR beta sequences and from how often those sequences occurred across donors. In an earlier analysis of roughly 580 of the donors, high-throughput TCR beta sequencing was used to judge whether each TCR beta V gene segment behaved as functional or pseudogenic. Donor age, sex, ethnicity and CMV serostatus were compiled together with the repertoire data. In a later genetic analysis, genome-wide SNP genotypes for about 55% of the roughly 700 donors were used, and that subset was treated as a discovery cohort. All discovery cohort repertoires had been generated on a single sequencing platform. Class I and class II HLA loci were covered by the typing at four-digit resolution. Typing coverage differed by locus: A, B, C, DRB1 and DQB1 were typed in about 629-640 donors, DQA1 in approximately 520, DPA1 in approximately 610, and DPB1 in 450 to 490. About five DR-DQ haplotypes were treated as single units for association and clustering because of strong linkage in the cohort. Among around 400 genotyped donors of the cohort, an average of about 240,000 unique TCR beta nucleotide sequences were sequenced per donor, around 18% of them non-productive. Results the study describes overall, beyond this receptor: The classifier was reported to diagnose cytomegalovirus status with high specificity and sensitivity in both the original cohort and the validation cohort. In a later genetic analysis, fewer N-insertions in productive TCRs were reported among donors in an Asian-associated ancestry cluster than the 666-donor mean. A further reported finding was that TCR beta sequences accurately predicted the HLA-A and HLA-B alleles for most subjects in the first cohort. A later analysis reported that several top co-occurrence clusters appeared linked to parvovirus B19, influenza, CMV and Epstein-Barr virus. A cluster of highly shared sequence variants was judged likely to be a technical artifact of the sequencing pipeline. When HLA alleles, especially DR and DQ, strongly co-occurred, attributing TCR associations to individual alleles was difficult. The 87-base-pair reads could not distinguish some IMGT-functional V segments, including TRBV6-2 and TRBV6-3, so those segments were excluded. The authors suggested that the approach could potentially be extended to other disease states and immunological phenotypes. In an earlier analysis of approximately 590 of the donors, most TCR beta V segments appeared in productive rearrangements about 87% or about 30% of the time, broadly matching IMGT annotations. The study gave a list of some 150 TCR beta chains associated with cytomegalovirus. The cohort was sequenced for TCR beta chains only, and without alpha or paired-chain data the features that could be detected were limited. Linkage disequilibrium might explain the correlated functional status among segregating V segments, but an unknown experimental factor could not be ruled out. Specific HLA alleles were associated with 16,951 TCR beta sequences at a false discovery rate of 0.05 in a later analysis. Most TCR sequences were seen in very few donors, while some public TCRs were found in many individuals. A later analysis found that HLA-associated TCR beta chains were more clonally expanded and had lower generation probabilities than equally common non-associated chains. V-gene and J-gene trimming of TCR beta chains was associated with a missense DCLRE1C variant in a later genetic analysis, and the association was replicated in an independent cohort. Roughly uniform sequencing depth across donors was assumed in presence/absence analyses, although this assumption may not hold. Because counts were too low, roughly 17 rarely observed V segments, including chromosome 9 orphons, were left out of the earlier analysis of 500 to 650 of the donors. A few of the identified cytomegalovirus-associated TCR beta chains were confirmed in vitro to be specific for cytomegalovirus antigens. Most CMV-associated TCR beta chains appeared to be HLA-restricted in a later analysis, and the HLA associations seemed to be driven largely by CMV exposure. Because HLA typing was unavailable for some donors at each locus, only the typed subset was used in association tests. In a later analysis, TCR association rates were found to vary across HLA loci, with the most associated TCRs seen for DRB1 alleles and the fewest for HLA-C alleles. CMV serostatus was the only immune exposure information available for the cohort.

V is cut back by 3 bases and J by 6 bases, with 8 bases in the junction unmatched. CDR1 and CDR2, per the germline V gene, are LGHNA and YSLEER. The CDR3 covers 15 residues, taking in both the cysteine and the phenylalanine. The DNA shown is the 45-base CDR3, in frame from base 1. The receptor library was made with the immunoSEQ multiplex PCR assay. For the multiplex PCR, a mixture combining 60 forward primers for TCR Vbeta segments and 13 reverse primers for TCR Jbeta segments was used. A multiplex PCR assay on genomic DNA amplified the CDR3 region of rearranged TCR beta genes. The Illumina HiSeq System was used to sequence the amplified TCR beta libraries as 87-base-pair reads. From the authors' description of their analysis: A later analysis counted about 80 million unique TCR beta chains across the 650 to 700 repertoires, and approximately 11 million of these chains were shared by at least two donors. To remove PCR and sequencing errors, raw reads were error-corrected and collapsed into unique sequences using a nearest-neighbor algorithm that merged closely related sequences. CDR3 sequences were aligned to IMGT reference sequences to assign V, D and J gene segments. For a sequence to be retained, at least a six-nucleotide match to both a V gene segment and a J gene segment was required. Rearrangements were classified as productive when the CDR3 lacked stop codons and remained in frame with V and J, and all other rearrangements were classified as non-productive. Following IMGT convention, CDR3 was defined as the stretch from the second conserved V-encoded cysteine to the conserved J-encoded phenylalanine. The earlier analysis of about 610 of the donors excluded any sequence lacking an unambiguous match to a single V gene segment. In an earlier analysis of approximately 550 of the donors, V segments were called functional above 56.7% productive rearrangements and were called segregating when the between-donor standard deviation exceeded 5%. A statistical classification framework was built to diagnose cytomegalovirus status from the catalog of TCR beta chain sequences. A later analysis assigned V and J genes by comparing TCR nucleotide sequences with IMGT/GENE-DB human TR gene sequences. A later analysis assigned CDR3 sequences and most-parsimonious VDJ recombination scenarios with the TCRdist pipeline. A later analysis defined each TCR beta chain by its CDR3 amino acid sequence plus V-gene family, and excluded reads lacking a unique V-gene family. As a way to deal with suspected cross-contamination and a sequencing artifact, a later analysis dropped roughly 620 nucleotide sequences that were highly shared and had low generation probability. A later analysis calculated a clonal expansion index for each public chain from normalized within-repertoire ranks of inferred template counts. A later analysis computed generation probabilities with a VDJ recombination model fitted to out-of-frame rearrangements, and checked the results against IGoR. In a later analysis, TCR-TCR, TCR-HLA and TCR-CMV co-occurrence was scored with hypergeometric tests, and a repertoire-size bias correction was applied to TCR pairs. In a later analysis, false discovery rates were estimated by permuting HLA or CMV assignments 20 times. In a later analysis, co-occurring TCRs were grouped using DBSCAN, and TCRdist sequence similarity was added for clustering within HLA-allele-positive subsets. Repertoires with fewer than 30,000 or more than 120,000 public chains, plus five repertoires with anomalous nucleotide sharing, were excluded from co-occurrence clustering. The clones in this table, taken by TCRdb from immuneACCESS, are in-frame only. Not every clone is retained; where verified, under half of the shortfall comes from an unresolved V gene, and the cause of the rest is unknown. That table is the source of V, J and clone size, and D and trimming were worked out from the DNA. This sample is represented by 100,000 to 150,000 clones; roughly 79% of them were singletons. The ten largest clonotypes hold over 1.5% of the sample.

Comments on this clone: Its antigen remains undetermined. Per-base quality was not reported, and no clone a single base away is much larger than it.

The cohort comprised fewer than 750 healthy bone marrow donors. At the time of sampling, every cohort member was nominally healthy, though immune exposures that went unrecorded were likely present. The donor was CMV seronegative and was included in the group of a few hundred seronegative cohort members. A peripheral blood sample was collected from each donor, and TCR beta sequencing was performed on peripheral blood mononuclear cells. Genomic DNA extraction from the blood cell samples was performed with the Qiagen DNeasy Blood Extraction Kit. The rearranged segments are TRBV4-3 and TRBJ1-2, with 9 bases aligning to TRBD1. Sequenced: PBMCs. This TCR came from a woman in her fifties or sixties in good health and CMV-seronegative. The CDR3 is CASSHLGQGSDGYTF. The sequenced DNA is TGCGCCAGCAGCCACCTGGGACAGGGCTCGGATGGCTACACCTTC.